Given below is one T cell receptor (beta chain) in context. Original data processing: By means of reference gene primer amplification, nucleated cell counts were estimated. TCRdb's copy holds only in-frame clones and misses some; the assay was immunoSEQ multiplex PCR. V and J calls and clone size are as listed in that table; D and trimming were resolved from the DNA. The repertoire holds fewer than 90,000 clones, with roughly 80% as singletons. The sample belongs to a study of blood T cell repertoires in COVID-19. On the study more broadly: Specimens from acute and convalescent COVID-19 originated in the United States, Italy and Spain. T cells, B-cell-depleted T cells, or PBMCs provided the cDNA or gDNA that served as material.

V was clipped by 4 bases and J by 7 bases; unmatched bases: 5. CDR1 SGHDT and CDR2 YYEEEE come from the germline V gene. The CDR3 covers 13 residues. The sample was peripheral blood. The receptor's source is a man aged 50 to 60 with acute or convalescent COVID-19. The J gene is TRBJ1-2, the V gene TRBV5-6, with TRBD1 identical over 9 bases. CDR3 protein: CASSLGQGGGYTF. DNA of the CDR3: TGTGCCAGCAGCCTGGGACAGGGAGGTGGCTACACCTTC.